This TCR beta chain was captured by sequencing in a study of T cells in tumors after PD-1 blockade. Study-level background: Patients received pembrolizumab 200 mg every 3 weeks or cemiplimab 350 mg every 2 weeks. Daily vismodegib 150 mg continued in a subset of anti-PD-1-treated patients. Points from the study as a whole: Blood contained about 43% of the tumor's TCR clonotypes.

Tumor or blood genomic DNA was sequenced, with inputs of about 550 ng to 6,004 ng. Repertoires were generated with immunoSEQ multiplex PCR, while TCRdb's copy carries only in-frame clones and drops some. The sample yields roughly 50,000 clones, 81% seen once. Note on this clone: The antigen remains unidentified.

The source of this sequence is a human donor with basal cell carcinoma. The specimen was PBMCs, collected before anti-PD-1 treatment.

In DNA form, the CDR3 reads TGTGCCAGCAGTCATAGCGGTCATCCCTACGAGCAGTACTTC. This encodes CASSHSGHPYEQYF. This chain joins TRBV27 and TRBJ2-7; a weak D match, TRBD2 (6 bases). This CDR3 has 14 residues. V lost 5 bases and J 2 bases, leaving 13 bases between the germline ends. Germline CDR1 and CDR2: MNHEY and SMNVEV (reference sequence).